These T cell receptor beta chains were read from a single sample in a study of sequential checkpoint blockade in melanoma. TCRdb's copy holds only in-frame clones and misses some; the assay was immunoSEQ multiplex PCR. The repertoire includes roughly 11,000 clones, roughly two thirds of them detected once, and over 25% sits in the top ten. The sequencing here drew on CD8+ T cells sorted from blood (inferred from file names), taken from a patient given nivolumab and ipilimumab in sequence. The receptors shown here come from a human donor with melanoma. CDR3s include the opening cysteine and the closing phenylalanine or tryptophan. The D gene is left open where the match is weak. Some rows have no size entry. The others give once, few or many, or a class for an expanded clone.

J gene,D gene,V gene,clone size,CDR3 DNA,CDR3 protein
TRBJ2-7,NA,TRBV5-1,NA,TGTGCCAGCAGCTTAGTTGGGAGCTCCTACGAGCAGTACTTC,CASSLVGSSYEQYF
TRBJ2-5,TRBD1,TRBV7-8,medium-sized,TGTGCCAGCAGCCCGGACAGGGCAGAGACCCAGTACTTC,CASSPDRAETQYF
TRBJ1-1,TRBD1,TRBV27,NA,TGTGCCAGCAGTGGGACAGGGGCGAACACTGAAGCTTTCTTT,CASSGTGANTEAFF
TRBJ1-5,TRBD1,TRBV19,medium-sized,TGTGCCAGTAAACCGGACAGGGTCGGCAATCAGCCCCAGCATTTT,CASKPDRVGNQPQHF
TRBJ2-7,NA,TRBV9,NA,TGTGCCAGCAGCCCAACAGGGCTCGAGCAGTACTTC,CASSPTGLEQYF
TRBJ1-5,NA,TRBV7-9,medium-sized,TGTGCCAGCAGCCCCAGCCTCGCGGGCAATCAGCCCCAGCATTTT,CASSPSLAGNQPQHF
TRBJ2-2,NA,TRBV7-9,NA,TGTGCCAGCAGCTCCCCCTCCGGGGAGCTGTTTTTT,CASSSPSGELFF
TRBJ2-3,NA,TRBV14,NA,TGTGCCAGCAGCCAAGGGGCTCCAGATACGCAGTATTTT,CASSQGAPDTQYF
TRBJ2-5,TRBD1,TRBV7-8,NA,TGTGCCAGCAGCTTGGACAGGGGAAAGACCCAGTACTTC,CASSLDRGKTQYF
TRBJ1-1,NA,TRBV27,NA,TGTGCCAGCAGTTTATCGGCGGGGGGCCATACTGAAGCTTTCTTT,CASSLSAGGHTEAFF
TRBJ2-7,NA,TRBV6-5,once,TGTGCCAGCAGTTACTCGAGTACTGACTACTCCTACGAGCAGTACTTC,CASSYSSTDYSYEQYF
TRBJ1-5,NA,TRBV2,NA,TGTGCCAGCAGGGAGCCGGGAAATAGCAATCAGCCCCAGCATTTT,CASREPGNSNQPQHF
TRBJ2-1,TRBD2,TRBV5-1,NA,TGCGCCAGCAGCCCCGATCTCTTAGCGGGATCGGTCAATGAGCAGTTCTTC,CASSPDLLAGSVNEQFF
TRBJ2-1,TRBD2,TRBV27,NA,TGTGCCAGCAGTTTATCGGGACTAGGTGAGCAGTTCTTC,CASSLSGLGEQFF
TRBJ2-7,TRBD1,TRBV10-1,NA,TGCGCCAGCACCTTCCGGGACAGGGATTCCTACGAGCAGTACTTC,CASTFRDRDSYEQYF
TRBJ2-7,NA,TRBV6-1,NA,TGTGCCAGCAGTTTAGAAGCGGGTCAGTACGAGCAGTACTTC,CASSLEAGQYEQYF
TRBJ2-7,NA,TRBV7-2,few,TGTGCCAGCAGCTTAGGATCCGGAGGATACGAGCAGTACTTC,CASSLGSGGYEQYF
TRBJ2-7,TRBD2,TRBV11-3,few,TGTGCCAGCAGCTTTGATAGCGGGGGACCATACGAGCAGTACTTC,CASSFDSGGPYEQYF
TRBJ2-7,NA,TRBV6-5,NA,TGTGCCAGCAGTTACGCAGGGGCAGGCTACGAGCAGTACTTC,CASSYAGAGYEQYF
TRBJ1-5,TRBD1,TRBV27,once,TGTGCCAGCAGTTTACGACAGGGCAGTCAGCCCCAGCATTTT,CASSLRQGSQPQHF
TRBJ1-2,NA,TRBV27,NA,TGTGCCAGCAGTTTATCGAAACGGGGGGGTGGCTACACCTTC,CASSLSKRGGGYTF
TRBJ2-7,NA,TRBV7-9,once,TGTGCCAGCAGCTTCGGACTCTCGAGCTCCTACGAGCAGTACTTC,CASSFGLSSSYEQYF
TRBJ2-5,NA,TRBV19,NA,TGTGCCAGTACCATAACGGGACACTGGGAGACCCAGTACTTC,CASTITGHWETQYF
TRBJ1-2,TRBD1,TRBV30,NA,TGTGCCTGGAGTGTAGGTCAGGGGGCGTGCTATGGCTACACCTTC,CAWSVGQGACYGYTF
TRBJ1-6,TRBD1,TRBV18,NA,TGTGCCAGCTCACCATACTCCGGGACAGGGAATTCACCCCTCCACTTT,CASSPYSGTGNSPLHF
TRBJ2-7,NA,TRBV7-9,NA,TGTGCCAGCACCCCCCCAGCGGCCTACGAGCAGTACTTC,CASTPPAAYEQYF
TRBJ1-6,NA,TRBV25-1,once,TGTGCCAGCCTCGCCGGTTACTATAATTCACCCCTCCACTTT,CASLAGYYNSPLHF
TRBJ2-2,TRBD2,TRBV19,NA,TGTGCCAGTAGTAGCCGGGACTACTTCACCGGGGAGCTGTTTTTT,CASSSRDYFTGELFF
TRBJ2-7,TRBD1,TRBV13,NA,TGTGCCAGCAGCTTAGGGGGACAGGGGGCTTGGGAGCAGTACTTC,CASSLGGQGAWEQYF
TRBJ2-7,NA,TRBV29-1,once,TGCAGCGTCGGGAGACAGGGCTACGAGCAGTACTTC,CSVGRQGYEQYF
TRBJ1-2,TRBD1,TRBV28,NA,TGTGCCAGCAGCCGAAAGACAGGGGATCCATTTAACTATGGCTACACCTTC,CASSRKTGDPFNYGYTF
TRBJ2-2,TRBD1,TRBV4-3,NA,TGCGCCAGCAGCCGATCCCCCCGGGACAGGAACACCGGGGAGCTGTTTTTT,CASSRSPRDRNTGELFF
TRBJ2-7,TRBD1,TRBV14,few,TGTGCCAGCAGCCAATGGGACAGGGGGCTCTACGAGCAGTACTTC,CASSQWDRGLYEQYF
TRBJ1-2,NA,TRBV5-5,few,TGTGCCAGCAGCTTGCGGCGGGATGGCTACACCTTC,CASSLRRDGYTF
TRBJ2-7,NA,TRBV5-1,NA,TGCGCCAGCAGCTTGGAGGGGCCCCCCTACGAGCAGTACTTC,CASSLEGPPYEQYF
TRBJ2-7,NA,TRBV27,NA,TGTGCCAGCATGGACAAGAGCTCCTACGAGCAGTACTTC,CASMDKSSYEQYF
TRBJ2-1,TRBD1,TRBV27,NA,TGTGCCAGCAGTTCCTTGACAGGGGGTGTCCCCAATGAGCAGTTCTTC,CASSSLTGGVPNEQFF
TRBJ2-7,NA,TRBV28,few,TGTGCCAGCAGTTTTGGTCAGGGATCGACCTACGAGCAGTACTTC,CASSFGQGSTYEQYF
TRBJ2-5,TRBD1,TRBV6-1,NA,TGTGCCAGCAGTCCAACAGGGGGCATTGAGACCCAGTACTTC,CASSPTGGIETQYF
TRBJ1-1,TRBD1,TRBV4-3,NA,TGCGCCAGCAGCCTCTTAAGTCCAGGGGGCACTGAAGCTTTCTTT,CASSLLSPGGTEAFF
TRBJ1-5,NA,TRBV28,NA,TGTGCCAGCAGTTTCATTCAGGGAGGGAAGTTGTCCCAGCATTTT,CASSFIQGGKLSQHF
TRBJ2-1,TRBD2,TRBV5-1,NA,TGCGCCAGCAGCTATTTCCCGGGACTAGCGGACAATGAGCAGTTCTTC,CASSYFPGLADNEQFF
TRBJ1-2,NA,TRBV27,NA,TGTGCCAGCAGATCCCTGGGCAGGGCCAACTATGGCTACACCTTC,CASRSLGRANYGYTF
TRBJ1-2,NA,TRBV28,NA,TGTGCCAGCAGTTTTTCGCCGGGTGGCTACACCTTC,CASSFSPGGYTF
TRBJ2-3,NA,TRBV9,NA,TGTGCCAGCAGCGCCCGTGATACGCAGTATTTT,CASSARDTQYF
TRBJ2-7,NA,TRBV10-3,NA,TGTGCCATCAGTGAGGGGCAGGGCGAAACCTACGAGCAGTACTTC,CAISEGQGETYEQYF
TRBJ2-3,TRBD2,TRBV19,NA,TGTGCCAGTAGTGCGGGGGGGTTCACAGATACGCAGTATTTT,CASSAGGFTDTQYF
TRBJ1-2,TRBD1,TRBV19,NA,TGTGCCAGTAGTCAATGGACAGGCTATGGCTACACCTTC,CASSQWTGYGYTF
TRBJ1-1,NA,TRBV10-1,NA,TGCGCCAGCAGTGAGTCGACAGGATTTAACACTGAAGCTTTCTTT,CASSESTGFNTEAFF
TRBJ1-4,NA,TRBV4-1,NA,TGCGCCAGCAGCCAAGAACGGAGTAATGAAAAACTGTTTTTT,CASSQERSNEKLFF
TRBJ2-7,TRBD2,TRBV6-1,NA,TGTGCCAGCAGTGAAATAAGCGGGGGTCCCTACGAGCAGTACTTC,CASSEISGGPYEQYF
TRBJ2-3,TRBD2,TRBV10-3,large,TGTGCCATCAGTGAGTTTTTCGTGCGGGGGGCACGCACAGATACGCAGTATTTT,CAISEFFVRGARTDTQYF
TRBJ2-7,NA,TRBV27,NA,TGTGCCAGCAGTTTAATCCCTCGGGGACTCCCTCGCGAGCAGTACTTC,CASSLIPRGLPREQYF
TRBJ2-7,TRBD1,TRBV7-9,few,TGCGCCAGCAGCCCTGGACAGGGGGAAGGGTACGAGCAGTACTTC,CASSPGQGEGYEQYF
TRBJ1-2,NA,TRBV7-2,medium-sized,TGTGCCAGCAGCGCTTCAGGGGTCGGGTGGGGCTACACCTTC,CASSASGVGWGYTF
TRBJ2-7,TRBD2,TRBV27,NA,TGCGCCAGCAGTTCGCGACTAGCGGGCTCCTACGAGCAGTACTTC,CASSSRLAGSYEQYF